This T cell receptor (beta chain) comes out of a study of CD8 T cells in Susac syndrome. The authors sequenced TCR beta from blood CD8+ and CD4+ T cells. Each multiple sclerosis control was a treatment-naive patient with relapsing-remitting disease that was either stable or active. TEMRA cells were FACS-enriched, and CD8+ and CD4+ T cells were isolated negatively. V lost 5 bases, J lost 4 bases, and 19 bases lay in between. Germline V CDR1 and CDR2: SGHTA, FQGNSA. CDR3 size: 16 residues. RNA amounts of about 0.5 to 1 ug underwent reverse transcription with random hexamers. One entry per CDR3 protein results from TCRdb running MiXCR on the immunoSEQ multiplex PCR reads. The repertoire consists of about 210,000 distinct CDR3 sequences, with 95% occurring once and the leading ten covering about 0.088%.

The rearrangement uses TRBV7-2 and TRBJ2-3; no firm D call. This receptor was taken from a human donor with multiple sclerosis. Sequences were obtained from CD4+ T cells from PBMCs. The CDR3 nucleotides read TGTGCCAGCAGCGCGCGCCCGAGCCAAGCTGCAGATACGCAGTATTTT. This codes for CASSARPSQAADTQYF.